This TCR beta chain stems from a study of glioma-infiltrating T cells after dendritic cell vaccination. Sequencing used immunoSEQ multiplex PCR; TCRdb keeps in-frame clones, though not all of them. This sample carries around 78,000 clones, roughly 87% of them seen once, and the ten largest clones take 2% to 2.5%. Trimming took off 1 base at V and 4 bases at J, with 14 bases between the two ends. This CDR3 contains 16 residues. Germline CDR1 and CDR2: SGHTA and FQGNSA. Regarding time point: after dendritic cell vaccination, including at tumor progression/relapse. The rearrangement uses TRBV7-2 and TRBJ1-5; tentative D call: TRBD1 (6 bases). The sequence derives from a human donor with glioblastoma. This material consisted of blood, taken after dendritic cell vaccination. CDR3 in amino acids: CASSLGTAGANQPQHF. CDR3 bases: TGTGCCAGCAGCTTAGGGACAGCGGGGGCGAATCAGCCCCAGCATTTT.